The present T cell receptor (beta chain) was sequenced within a study of blood T cells in healthy people across ages. General study findings and limits: PBMCs went unsorted, and a conclusive naive versus antigen-experienced comparison was therefore prevented. Diversity was higher, and naive CD4+ cells more numerous, in long-lived donors than in aged donors.

Investigators took 8.5 to 10 milliliters of peripheral blood from every donor. A second about 6 to 11 cycle PCR used barcoded and J-beta primers. The template-switch adaptor, which had 12 random nucleotides, put a tag on each cDNA molecule. MiXCR was run by TCRdb on the 5' RACE reads, yielding one entry per CDR3 protein. The sample lists approximately 1,700,000 distinct CDR3 sequences, about two fifths occurring once. CDR3 length: 14 amino acids. Germline V lookup: CDR1 SNHLY, CDR2 FYNNEI. Trimming removed 6 bases at V and 1 base at J, with 12 bases between. This clonotype occurred a few times. Its antigen is not known.

The specimen was blood. J is TRBJ2-5 and V is TRBV2, with D maybe TRBD1 (6 bases). The receptor was isolated from a human donor in good health. CDR3 nucleotide sequence: TGTGCCAGCAGAAATAGACAGGCCCAAGAGACCCAGTACTTC. It specifies CASRNRQAQETQYF.